A selection of T cell receptor beta chains follows, all from one sample in a study of shared clonotypes between healthy human individuals. TCRdb's copy holds only in-frame clones and misses some; the assay was immunoSEQ multiplex PCR. This sample has millions of clones, with approximately 90% found just once. Sequencing used naive CD4+ T cells sorted from blood. The receptor source for this set is a man aged 18 to 30 in good health. Each CDR3 is given with its conserved first and last residue. The D gene is left open where the match is weak. Clone size is shown for a subset of rows, as once, few, many or a class of expanded clone.

j_gene: TRBJ2-5
v_gene: TRBV25-1
abundance: once
d_gene: NA
CDR3aa: CASSQWETQYF

j_gene: TRBJ1-4
v_gene: TRBV28
abundance: once
d_gene: NA
CDR3aa: CASSSRGANWGEKLFF

j_gene: TRBJ2-6
v_gene: TRBV5-6
abundance: NA
d_gene: TRBD1
CDR3aa: CASSLALGTEISGANVLTF

j_gene: TRBJ2-7
v_gene: TRBV9
abundance: NA
d_gene: TRBD1
CDR3aa: CASSYSGTGSYEQYF

j_gene: TRBJ1-1
v_gene: TRBV7-9
abundance: NA
d_gene: NA
CDR3aa: CASSLGVSNTEAFF

j_gene: TRBJ1-2
v_gene: TRBV10-3
abundance: NA
d_gene: NA
CDR3aa: CAISESGGVRALYGYTF

j_gene: TRBJ2-5
v_gene: TRBV18
abundance: NA
d_gene: NA
CDR3aa: CASSPLSEQETQYF

j_gene: TRBJ2-5
v_gene: TRBV7-2
abundance: NA
d_gene: TRBD1
CDR3aa: CASSSSGTGAGETQYF

j_gene: TRBJ2-3
v_gene: TRBV5-6
abundance: NA
d_gene: NA
CDR3aa: CASSVDSLIPSDTQYF

j_gene: TRBJ2-5
v_gene: TRBV5-1
abundance: NA
d_gene: NA
CDR3aa: CASSLRERKETQYF

j_gene: TRBJ2-2
v_gene: TRBV19
abundance: once
d_gene: NA
CDR3aa: CASNSRGDTGELFF

j_gene: TRBJ2-2
v_gene: TRBV28
abundance: NA
d_gene: NA
CDR3aa: CASSPSWAVNTGELFF

j_gene: TRBJ2-3
v_gene: TRBV5-1
abundance: once
d_gene: NA
CDR3aa: CASSPGVPTDTQYF

j_gene: TRBJ2-7
v_gene: TRBV2
abundance: few
d_gene: NA
CDR3aa: CASSNYEQYF

j_gene: TRBJ2-1
v_gene: TRBV2
abundance: NA
d_gene: TRBD2
CDR3aa: CASRYLAGEWYNEQFF

j_gene: TRBJ1-2
v_gene: TRBV11-2
abundance: NA
d_gene: TRBD1
CDR3aa: CASSPRRGQGARGYTF